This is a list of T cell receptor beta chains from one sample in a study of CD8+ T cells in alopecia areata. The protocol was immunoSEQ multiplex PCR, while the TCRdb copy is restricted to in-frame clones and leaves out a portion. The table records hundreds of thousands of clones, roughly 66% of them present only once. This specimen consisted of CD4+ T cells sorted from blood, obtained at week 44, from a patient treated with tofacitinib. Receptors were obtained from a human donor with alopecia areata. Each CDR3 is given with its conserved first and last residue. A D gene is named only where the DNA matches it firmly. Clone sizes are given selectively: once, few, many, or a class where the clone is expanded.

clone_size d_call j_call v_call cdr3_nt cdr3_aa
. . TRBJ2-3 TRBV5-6 TGTGCCAGCAGCTTGGTTGGCAGGGTGGCACTAGATACGCAGTATTTT CASSLVGRVALDTQYF
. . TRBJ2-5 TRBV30 TGTGCCTGGAGTGAAGGGCAGCAGCTTCGGGAGACCCAGTACTTC CAWSEGQQLRETQYF
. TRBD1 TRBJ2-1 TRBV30 TGTGCCGCCACTAACAGGGGATACAATGAGCAGTTCTTC CAATNRGYNEQFF
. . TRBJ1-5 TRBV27 TGTGCCAGCAGCCCTTATAGCAATCAGCCCCAGCATTTT CASSPYSNQPQHF
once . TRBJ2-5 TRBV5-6 TGTGCCAGCAGCTTGAGCTCGTATGAGCAGTACTTC CASSLSSYEQYF
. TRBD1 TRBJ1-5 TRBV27 TGTGCCAGCAGTGCCGGGACAGGGGGCCGGAATCAGCCCCAGCATTTT CASSAGTGGRNQPQHF
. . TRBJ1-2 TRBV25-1 TGTGCCAGCAGCCAACTGGACGGGCTCTGGGGCTACACCTTC CASSQLDGLWGYTF
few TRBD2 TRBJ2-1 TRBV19 TGTGCCAGTAGTAAACCCCCGGGGGGGAATGAGCAGTTCTTC CASSKPPGGNEQFF
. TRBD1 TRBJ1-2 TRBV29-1 TGCAGCGTTGAAGAAAGGGACAGGGGTGAGGGATATGGCTACACCTTC CSVEERDRGEGYGYTF
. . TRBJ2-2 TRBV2 TGTGCCAGCAGTGAGGGAGTTATGGGCGGGGAGCTGTTTTTT CASSEGVMGGELFF
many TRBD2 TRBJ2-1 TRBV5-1 TGCGCCAGCAGCATTACCGGGACTAGCTGGTTCTTC CASSITGTSWFF
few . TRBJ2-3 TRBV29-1 TGCAGCGTTGTTCCAAGAGGGATACAGGGTTATACGCAGTATTTT CSVVPRGIQGYTQYF
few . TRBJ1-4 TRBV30 TGTGCCTGGAGTGGAGGGGGAGAAAAACTGTTTTTT CAWSGGGEKLFF
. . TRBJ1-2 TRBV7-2 TGTGCCAGCAGCCAAGATGGCGGCTCCCCGGGAGGCTACACCTTC CASSQDGGSPGGYTF
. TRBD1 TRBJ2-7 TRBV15 TGTGCCACCAGTTACCCGGGACAGTACTACGAGCAGTACTTC CATSYPGQYYEQYF
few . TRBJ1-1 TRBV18 TGTGCCAGCTCACCACGTTCAGGGTCGATGAACACTGAAGCTTTCTTT CASSPRSGSMNTEAFF
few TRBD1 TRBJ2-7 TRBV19 TGTGCCAGTCGGACCGGGACAGGAGCTCGCGAGCAGTACTTC CASRTGTGAREQYF
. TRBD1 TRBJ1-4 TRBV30 TGTGCCTGGAGTCCACGGGACAGGTTTAATGAAAAACTGTTTTTT CAWSPRDRFNEKLFF
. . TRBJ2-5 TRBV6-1 TGTGCCAGCACTCCTGAGGAGACCCAGTACTTC CASTPEETQYF
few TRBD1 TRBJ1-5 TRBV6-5 TGTGCCAGCAGTCCGGGACAGGAACGCAATCAGCCCCAGCATTTT CASSPGQERNQPQHF
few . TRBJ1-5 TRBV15 TGTGCCACCAGCGATTACAGGGATAGCAATCAGCCCCAGCATTTT CATSDYRDSNQPQHF
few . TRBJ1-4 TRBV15 TGTGCCACCAGCAGGGACAGTCCTAATGAAAAACTGTTTTTT CATSRDSPNEKLFF
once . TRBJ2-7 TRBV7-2 TGTGCCAGCAGGGACCACTTCGAGCAGTACTTC CASRDHFEQYF
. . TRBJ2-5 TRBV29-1 TGCAGCGTCCGACCCAGCGACGGGACCCAGTACTTC CSVRPSDGTQYF
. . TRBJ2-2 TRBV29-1 TGCAGCGTTGGGCCGAACACCGGGGAGCTGTTTTTT CSVGPNTGELFF
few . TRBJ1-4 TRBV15 TGTGCCACCAGCAGTGGCAGGGGTAATGAAAAACTGTTTTTT CATSSGRGNEKLFF
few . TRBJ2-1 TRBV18 TGTGCCAGCTCACCCCAGGTTGACAATGAGCAGTTCTTC CASSPQVDNEQFF
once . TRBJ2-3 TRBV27 TGTGCCAGCCGAGTCCACGGAATAGACACAGATACGCAGTATTTT CASRVHGIDTDTQYF
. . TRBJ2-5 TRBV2 TGTGCCAGCAGCCCCCGGCGGGGCTCGGGGTACCAAGAGACCCAGTACTTC CASSPRRGSGYQETQYF
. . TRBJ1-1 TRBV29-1 TGCAGCGTCACAGCAGGGGTGAACACTGAAGCTTTCTTT CSVTAGVNTEAFF
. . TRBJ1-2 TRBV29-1 TGCAGCGTTGAAGATATCCGGATTACTAACTATGGCTACACCTTC CSVEDIRITNYGYTF
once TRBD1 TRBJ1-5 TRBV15 TGTGCCACCAGCAGAGGGGGCGGGACAGGGGATCAGCCCCAGCATTTT CATSRGGGTGDQPQHF
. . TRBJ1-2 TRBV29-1 TGCAGCGTTGAAGATCCGGGTTCGGGTGGCTACACCTTC CSVEDPGSGGYTF
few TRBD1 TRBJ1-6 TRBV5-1 TGCGCCAGCAGCACGGAGGGGGCACAGGGTGCCGGTTCACCCCTCCACTTT CASSTEGAQGAGSPLHF
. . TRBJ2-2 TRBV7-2 TGTGCCAGCAGCTTAGGTGCCGTCACCGGGGAGCTGTTTTTT CASSLGAVTGELFF
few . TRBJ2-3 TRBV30 TGTGCCTGGAGTGTTTCAGATACGCAGTATTTT CAWSVSDTQYF
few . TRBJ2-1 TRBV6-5 TGTGCCAGCAGTTACAGGGGAATGTACAATGAGCAGTTCTTC CASSYRGMYNEQFF
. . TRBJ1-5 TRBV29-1 TGCAGCGTTGTTGAGAATAGCAATCAGCCCCAGCATTTT CSVVENSNQPQHF
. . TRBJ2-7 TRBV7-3 TGTGCCAGCAGCTTACAGGGAAAACCCTACGAGCAGTACTTC CASSLQGKPYEQYF
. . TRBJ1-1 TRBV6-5 TGTGCCAGCAGCTCAAGAGGGACACCGAACACTGAAGCTTTCTTT CASSSRGTPNTEAFF
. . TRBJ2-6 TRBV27 TGTGCCAGCAAGGACCCGACAGGCCAAAGCTCTGGGGCCAACGTCCTGACTTTC CASKDPTGQSSGANVLTF
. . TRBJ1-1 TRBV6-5 TGTGCCAGCAGTTACTCGAAGTTTACTGAAGCTTTCTTT CASSYSKFTEAFF
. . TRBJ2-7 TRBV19 TGTGCCAGTACCGGCGGAGACTACGAGCAGTACTTC CASTGGDYEQYF
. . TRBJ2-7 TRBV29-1 TGCAGCGTGGCTCACAGAAACGAGCAGTACTTC CSVAHRNEQYF
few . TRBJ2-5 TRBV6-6 TGTGCCACAGGGGGGGCCGTAAGCCAAGAGACCCAGTACTTC CATGGAVSQETQYF
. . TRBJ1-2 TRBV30 TGTGCCTGGATGAGGCAGAGGAATGGCTACACCTTC CAWMRQRNGYTF
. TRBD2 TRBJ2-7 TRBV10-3 TGTGCCATCAGGGACAAAGGGGAGGGGACCTACGAGCAGTACTTC CAIRDKGEGTYEQYF
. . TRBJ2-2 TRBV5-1 TGCGCCAGCAGCCCGGGTGGGCTAACGAACACCGGGGAGCTGTTTTTT CASSPGGLTNTGELFF
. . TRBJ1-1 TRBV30 TGTGCCTGGAGTGCTGGGGGTACTGAAGCTTTCTTT CAWSAGGTEAFF
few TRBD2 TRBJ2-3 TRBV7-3 TGTGCCAGCAGCTTGGCGGGGGGTTCTAGCACAGATACGCAGTATTTT CASSLAGGSSTDTQYF
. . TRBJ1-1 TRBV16 TGTGCCAGCAGCCTTAGACAGTCCATGAACACTGAAGCTTTCTTT CASSLRQSMNTEAFF
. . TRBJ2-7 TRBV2 TGTGCCAGCAGTGGGACCCCCACCTCCTACGAGCAGTACTTC CASSGTPTSYEQYF
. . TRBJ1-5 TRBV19 TGTGCCAGTAGTATCCCCAGGATCCCTCAGCCCCAGCATTTT CASSIPRIPQPQHF